Following are 6 T cell receptor beta chains from one sample sequenced in a study of human T cells and chemical hapten exposure. Time point meaning: pre-sensitization, week 0. Treatment defined: therapeutic diphenylcyclopropenone sensitization with weekly scalp DPC. TCRdb used MiXCR to reprocess the RACE reads, holding one entry per CDR3 protein. The sample shows 80,000 to 100,000 distinct CDR3 sequences, 8% to 10% of them seen only once. The input for sequencing was whole blood, taken in connection with sensitization to the hapten diphenylcyclopropenone (DPC). The source of these receptors is a woman in her thirties or forties with alopecia areata. Some clones in this sample may be carry-over from other donors' samples.

A note on this clonotype: A far larger clone is one base from this, pointing to a likely read error. This chain uses TRBV7-2 with TRBJ1-1; D perhaps matches TRBD1 (6 bases). Germline V gene data show CDR1 as SGHTA and CDR2 as FQGNSA. CDR3 length: 13 residues. The CDR3 bases are TGTGCCAGCAGCTTTCAGGGGAACACTGAAGCTATCTTT. The encoded protein is CASSFQGNTEAIF.

This clonotype occurred many times. CDR3 coding DNA: TGTGCCAGCAGCCCGGGGACAGGGGAGAGGGAAAAACTGTTTTTT. Protein product: CASSPGTGEREKLFF. V gene TRBV6-5 combines with J gene TRBJ1-4, with 10 nucleotides matching TRBD1. Germline CDR1 and CDR2: MNHEY and SVGAGI. The CDR3 has 15 residues. V was clipped by 6 bases and J by 8 bases; unmatched bases: 9.

In this sample, this clonotype turned up a few times. The chain combines TRBV20-1 with TRBJ2-1; 8 bases fit TRBD1. Trimming cost V 1 base and J 5 bases; bases outside gene matches: 10. The CDR3 covers 16 residues. CDR1 and CDR2 from the germline V gene are DFQATT and SNEGSKA (reference sequence). DNA of the CDR3: TGCAGTGCTAGAGGTGACAGGGGAGGTCCTAACAATGAGCAGTTCTTC. It translates to CSARGDRGGPNNEQFF.

CDR3 in DNA: TGTGCCAGCAGCTTAGATGGCACAGGGCTTTCCTCTGGGGCCAACGTCCTGACTTTC. As protein: CASSLDGTGLSSGANVLTF. J is TRBJ2-6 and V is TRBV11-2, with D perhaps matching TRBD1 (6 bases). V lost 0 bases, J lost 0 bases, and 15 bases lay in between. Per germline, CDR1 SGHAT and CDR2 FQNNGV. The CDR3 loop spans 19 amino acids. Full variable domain (missing parts from reference TRBV11-2 and TRBJ2-6): EAGVAQSPRYKIIEKRQSVAFWCNPISGHATLYWYQQILGQGPKLLIQFQNNGVVDDSQLPKDRFSAERLKGVDSTLKIQPAKLEDSAVYLCASSLDGTGLSSGANVLTFGAGSRLTVL.

Comments on this clonotype: This may arise from a read error, as a much more abundant clone is one base away. V is TRBV11-2 and J is TRBJ2-3; D gene uncertain. Deletions cut 1 base from V and 4 bases from J, with 6 bases between. CDR3 length: 13 amino acids. The V gene's germline CDR1 is SGHAT and CDR2 FQNNGV. DNA for the CDR3: TGTGCCAGCAGCTTAGGCTCGGCAGATACGCAGTATTTT. Protein sequence: CASSLGSADTQYF. Looking up the rest from reference TRBV11-2 and TRBJ2-3 gives the full variable domain: EAGVAQSPRYKIIEKRQSVAFWCNPISGHATLYWYQQILGQGPKLLIQFQNNGVVDDSQLPKDRFSAERLKGVDSTLKIQPAKLEDSAVYLCASSLGSADTQYFGPGTRLTVL.

The rearrangement uses TRBV30 and TRBJ2-7; no clear D gene. CDR1 is GTSNPN, CDR2 SVGIG, per germline (reference sequence). The V gene lost 0 bases and the J gene lost 7 bases, with 7 bases spanning the gap. The length of the CDR3 is 11 residues. The CDR3 sequence: CAWSVGWEQYF. The CDR3 DNA is TGTGCCTGGAGTGTTGGATGGGAGCAGTACTTC. Supplemented by reference TRBV30 and TRBJ2-7, the full variable domain reads SQTIHQWPATLVQPVGSPLSLECTVEGTSNPNLYWYRQAAGRGLQLLFYSVGIGQISSEVPQNLSASRPQDRQFILSSKKLLLSDSGFYLCAWSVGWEQYFGPGTRLTVT.